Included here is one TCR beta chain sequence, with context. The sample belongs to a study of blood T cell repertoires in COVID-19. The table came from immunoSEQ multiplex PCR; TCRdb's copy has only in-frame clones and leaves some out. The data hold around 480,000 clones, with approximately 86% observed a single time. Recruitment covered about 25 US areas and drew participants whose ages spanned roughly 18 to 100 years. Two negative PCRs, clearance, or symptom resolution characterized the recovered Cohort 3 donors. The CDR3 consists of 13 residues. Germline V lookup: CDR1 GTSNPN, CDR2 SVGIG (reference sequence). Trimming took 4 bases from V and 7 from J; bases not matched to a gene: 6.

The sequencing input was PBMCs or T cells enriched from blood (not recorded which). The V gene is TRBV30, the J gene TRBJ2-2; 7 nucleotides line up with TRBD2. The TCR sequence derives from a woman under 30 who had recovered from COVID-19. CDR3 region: CAWTSGRDGELFF. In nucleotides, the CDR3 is TGTGCCTGGACGAGTGGGAGGGACGGGGAGCTGTTTTTT.